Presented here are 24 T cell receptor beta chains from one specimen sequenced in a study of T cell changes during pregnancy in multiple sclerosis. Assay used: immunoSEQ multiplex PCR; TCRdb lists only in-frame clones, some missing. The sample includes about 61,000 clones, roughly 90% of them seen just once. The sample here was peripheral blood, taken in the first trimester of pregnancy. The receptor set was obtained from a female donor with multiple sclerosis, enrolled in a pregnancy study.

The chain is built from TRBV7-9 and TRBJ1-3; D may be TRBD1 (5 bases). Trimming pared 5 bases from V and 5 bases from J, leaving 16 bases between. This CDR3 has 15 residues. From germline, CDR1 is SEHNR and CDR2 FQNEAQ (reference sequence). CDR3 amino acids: CASSRHRDLRNTIYF. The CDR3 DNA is TGTGCCAGCAGCCGACACCGGGACTTAAGAAACACCATATATTTT.

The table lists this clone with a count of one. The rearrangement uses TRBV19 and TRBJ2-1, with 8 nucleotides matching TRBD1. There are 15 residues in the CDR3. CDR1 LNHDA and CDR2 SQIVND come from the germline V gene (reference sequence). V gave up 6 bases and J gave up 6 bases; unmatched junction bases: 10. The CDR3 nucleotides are TGTGCCAGTAGATTGGACAGGGAGAGATTCAATGAGCAGTTCTTC. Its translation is CASRLDRERFNEQFF.

CDR3 loop: CASSQVSANEKLFF. The CDR3 nucleotides read TGTGCCAGCAGCCAAGTTTCGGCTAATGAAAAACTGTTTTTT. The genes are TRBV14 and TRBJ1-4; D is unresolved. Looked up from germline, CDR1 is SGHDN and CDR2 is FVKESK. V was clipped by 1 base and J by 3 bases, with 6 bases between them. The CDR3 is 14 amino acids.

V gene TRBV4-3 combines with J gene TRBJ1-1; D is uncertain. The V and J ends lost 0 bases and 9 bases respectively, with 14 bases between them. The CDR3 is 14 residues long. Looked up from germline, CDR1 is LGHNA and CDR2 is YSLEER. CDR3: CASSQERAADQAFF. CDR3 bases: TGCGCCAGCAGCCAAGAGAGGGCAGCGGACCAAGCTTTCTTT.

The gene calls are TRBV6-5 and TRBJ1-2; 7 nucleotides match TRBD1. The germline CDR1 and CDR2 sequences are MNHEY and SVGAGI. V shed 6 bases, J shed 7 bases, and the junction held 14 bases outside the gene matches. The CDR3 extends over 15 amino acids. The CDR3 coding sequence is TGTGCCAGCAGCTCTATTCGGGCAGGGGGGTTTGGCTACACCTTC. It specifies CASSSIRAGGFGYTF.

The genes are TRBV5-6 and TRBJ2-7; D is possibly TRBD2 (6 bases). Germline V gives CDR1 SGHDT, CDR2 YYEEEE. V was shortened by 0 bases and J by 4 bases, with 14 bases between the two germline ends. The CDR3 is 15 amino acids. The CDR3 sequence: CASSLGEVNLYEQYF. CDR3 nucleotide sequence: TGTGCCAGCAGCTTGGGGGAGGTGAACCTTTACGAGCAGTACTTC.

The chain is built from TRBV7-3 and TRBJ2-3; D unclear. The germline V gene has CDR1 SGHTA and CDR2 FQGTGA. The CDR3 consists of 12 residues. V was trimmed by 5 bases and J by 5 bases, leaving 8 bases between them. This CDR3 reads CASSPRGDTQYF. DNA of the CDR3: TGTGCCAGCAGCCCGCGAGGAGATACGCAGTATTTT.

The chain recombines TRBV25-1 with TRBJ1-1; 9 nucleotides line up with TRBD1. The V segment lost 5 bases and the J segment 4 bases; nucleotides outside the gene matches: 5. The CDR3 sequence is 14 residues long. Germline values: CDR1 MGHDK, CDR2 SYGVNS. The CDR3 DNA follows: TGTGCCAGCAGTAAACAGGGGGCCGGCACTGAAGCTTTCTTT. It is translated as CASSKQGAGTEAFF.

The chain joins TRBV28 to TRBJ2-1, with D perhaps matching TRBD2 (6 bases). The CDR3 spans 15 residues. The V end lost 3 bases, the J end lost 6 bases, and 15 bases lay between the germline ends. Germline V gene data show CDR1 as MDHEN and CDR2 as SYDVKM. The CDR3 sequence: CASSLASGLLNEQFF. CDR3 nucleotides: TGTGCCAGCAGTTTGGCCAGCGGGCTCCTCAATGAGCAGTTCTTC.

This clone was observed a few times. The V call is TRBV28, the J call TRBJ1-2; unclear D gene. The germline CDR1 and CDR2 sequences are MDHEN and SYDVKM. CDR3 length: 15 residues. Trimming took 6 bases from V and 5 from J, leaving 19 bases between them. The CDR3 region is CASSGTDAGSYGYTF. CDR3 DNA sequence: TGTGCCAGCAGCGGTACAGACGCGGGCTCGTATGGCTACACCTTC.

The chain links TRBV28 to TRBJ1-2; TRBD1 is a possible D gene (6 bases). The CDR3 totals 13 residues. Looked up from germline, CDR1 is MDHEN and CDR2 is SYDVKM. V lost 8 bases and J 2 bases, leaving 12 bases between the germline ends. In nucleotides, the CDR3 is TGTGCCAGCGGACCGGGGGGCAACTATGGCTACACCTTC. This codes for CASGPGGNYGYTF.

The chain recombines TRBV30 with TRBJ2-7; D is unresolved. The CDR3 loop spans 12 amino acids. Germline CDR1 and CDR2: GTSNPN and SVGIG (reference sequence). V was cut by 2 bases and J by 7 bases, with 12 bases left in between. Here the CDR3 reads CAWSRPMREQYF. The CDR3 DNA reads TGTGCCTGGAGTAGGCCGATGAGGGAGCAGTACTTC.

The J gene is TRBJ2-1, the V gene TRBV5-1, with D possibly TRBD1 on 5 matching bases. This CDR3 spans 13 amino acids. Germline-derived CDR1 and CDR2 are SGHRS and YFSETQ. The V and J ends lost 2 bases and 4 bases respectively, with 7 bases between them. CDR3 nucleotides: TGCGCCAGCAGCTTTCGACAGTACAATGAGCAGTTCTTC. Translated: CASSFRQYNEQFF.

The CDR3, as DNA: TGCGCCAGCAGTGAACAGAGCATGAACACTGAAGCTTTCTTT. Translation gives CASSEQSMNTEAFF. The rearrangement links TRBV10-2 to TRBJ1-1; D not certain. Germline values: CDR1 WSHSY, CDR2 SAAADI. V shed 3 bases and J shed 0 bases, with 8 bases lying between them. The CDR3 contains 14 residues.

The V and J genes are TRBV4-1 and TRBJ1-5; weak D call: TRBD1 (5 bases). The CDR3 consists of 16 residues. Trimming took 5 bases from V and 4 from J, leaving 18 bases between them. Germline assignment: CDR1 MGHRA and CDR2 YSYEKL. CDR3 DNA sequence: TGCGCCAGCAGCGCCTCGCGGACGCGGGGGAATCAGCCCCAGCATTTT. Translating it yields CASSASRTRGNQPQHF.

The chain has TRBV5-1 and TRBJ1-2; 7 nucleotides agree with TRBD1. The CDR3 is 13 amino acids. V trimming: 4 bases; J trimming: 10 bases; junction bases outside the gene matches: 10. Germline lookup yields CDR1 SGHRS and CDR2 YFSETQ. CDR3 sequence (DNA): TGCGCCAGCAGCCTAATCGGGACAGAGTACTACACCTTC. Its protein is CASSLIGTEYYTF.

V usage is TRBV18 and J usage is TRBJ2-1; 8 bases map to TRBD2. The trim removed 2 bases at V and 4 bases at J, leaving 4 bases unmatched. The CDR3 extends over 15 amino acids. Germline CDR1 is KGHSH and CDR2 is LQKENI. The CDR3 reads CASSPVAGWYNEQFF. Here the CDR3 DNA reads TGTGCCAGCTCACCAGTAGCGGGATGGTACAATGAGCAGTTCTTC.

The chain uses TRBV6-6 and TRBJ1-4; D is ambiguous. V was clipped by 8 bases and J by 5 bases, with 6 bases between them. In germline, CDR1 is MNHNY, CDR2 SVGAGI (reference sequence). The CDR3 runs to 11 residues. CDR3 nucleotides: TGTGCCAGCCTCTTAAATGAAAAACTGTTTTTT. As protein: CASLLNEKLFF.

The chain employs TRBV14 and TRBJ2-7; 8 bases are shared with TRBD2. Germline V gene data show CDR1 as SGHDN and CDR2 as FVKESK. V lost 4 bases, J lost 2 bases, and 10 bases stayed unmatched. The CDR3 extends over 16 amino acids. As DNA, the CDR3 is TGTGCCAGCAGCCCGGTTCCCAGCGGGAGAACCTACGAGCAGTACTTC. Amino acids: CASSPVPSGRTYEQYF.

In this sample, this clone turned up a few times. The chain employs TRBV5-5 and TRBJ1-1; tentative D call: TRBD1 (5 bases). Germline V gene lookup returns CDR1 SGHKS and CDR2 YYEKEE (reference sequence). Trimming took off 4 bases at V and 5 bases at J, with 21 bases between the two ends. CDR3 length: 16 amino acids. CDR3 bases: TGTGCCAGCAGCCCGTGGGGGGGTGGGGAAGGAACTGAAGCTTTCTTT. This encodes CASSPWGGGEGTEAFF. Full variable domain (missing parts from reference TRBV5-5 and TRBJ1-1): DAGVTQSPTHLIKTRGQQVTLRCSPISGHKSVSWYQQVLGQGPQFIFQYYEKEERGRGNFPDRFSARQFPNYSSELNVNALLLGDSALYLCASSPWGGGEGTEAFFGQGTRLTVV.

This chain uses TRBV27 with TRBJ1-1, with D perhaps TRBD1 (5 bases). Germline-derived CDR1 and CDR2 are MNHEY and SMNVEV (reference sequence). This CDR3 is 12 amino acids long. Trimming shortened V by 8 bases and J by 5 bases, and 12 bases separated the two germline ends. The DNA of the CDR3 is TGTGCCAGCCGGACGGGGGGAACTGAAGCTTTCTTT. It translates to CASRTGGTEAFF.

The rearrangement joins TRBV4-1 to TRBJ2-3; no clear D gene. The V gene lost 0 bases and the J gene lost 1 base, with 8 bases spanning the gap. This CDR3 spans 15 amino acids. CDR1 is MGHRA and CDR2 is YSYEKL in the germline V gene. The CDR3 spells CASSQDRPGTDTQYF. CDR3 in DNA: TGCGCCAGCAGCCAAGATCGCCCAGGCACAGATACGCAGTATTTT.

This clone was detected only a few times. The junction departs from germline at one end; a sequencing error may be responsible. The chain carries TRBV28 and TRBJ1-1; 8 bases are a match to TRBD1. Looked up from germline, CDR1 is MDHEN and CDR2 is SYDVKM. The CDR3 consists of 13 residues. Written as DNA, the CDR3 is TGTGCCAGCAGTTTAGGGCCGTTGCAGGGGGCCCACTTT. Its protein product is CASSLGPLQGAHF.

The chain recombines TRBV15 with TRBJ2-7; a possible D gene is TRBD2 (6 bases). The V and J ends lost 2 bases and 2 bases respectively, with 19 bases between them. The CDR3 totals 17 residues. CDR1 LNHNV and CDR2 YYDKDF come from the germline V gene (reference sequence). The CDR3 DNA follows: TGTGCCACCAGCAGAAATTCCGGGACTGCAATTGCCTACGAGCAGTACTTC. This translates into CATSRNSGTAIAYEQYF.